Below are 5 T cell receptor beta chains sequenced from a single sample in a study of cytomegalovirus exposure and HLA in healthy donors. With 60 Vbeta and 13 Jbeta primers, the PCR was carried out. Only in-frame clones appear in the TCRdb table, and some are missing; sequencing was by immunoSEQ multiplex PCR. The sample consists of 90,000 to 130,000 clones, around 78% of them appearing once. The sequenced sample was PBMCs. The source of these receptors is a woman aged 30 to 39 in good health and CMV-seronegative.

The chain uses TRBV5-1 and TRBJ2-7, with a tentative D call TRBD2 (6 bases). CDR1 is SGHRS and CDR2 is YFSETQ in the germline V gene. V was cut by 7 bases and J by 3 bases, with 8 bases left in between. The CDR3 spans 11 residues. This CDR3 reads CASRSGYEQYF. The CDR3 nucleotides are TGCGCCAGCCGTAGCGGCTACGAGCAGTACTTC.

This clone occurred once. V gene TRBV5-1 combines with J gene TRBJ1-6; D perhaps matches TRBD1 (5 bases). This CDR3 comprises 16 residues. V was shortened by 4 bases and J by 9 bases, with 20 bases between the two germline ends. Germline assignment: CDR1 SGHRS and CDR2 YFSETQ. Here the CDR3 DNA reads TGCGCCAGCAGCACCAAGGGTGAAAGGGGAGGTTCACCCCTCCACTTT. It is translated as CASSTKGERGGSPLHF.

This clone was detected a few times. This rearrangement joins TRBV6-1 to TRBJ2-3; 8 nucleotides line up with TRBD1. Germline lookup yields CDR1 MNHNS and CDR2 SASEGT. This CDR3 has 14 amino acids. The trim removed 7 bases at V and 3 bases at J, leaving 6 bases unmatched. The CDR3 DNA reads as TGTGCCAGCACCTTACAGGGGGAGACAGATACGCAGTATTTT. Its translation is CASTLQGETDTQYF.

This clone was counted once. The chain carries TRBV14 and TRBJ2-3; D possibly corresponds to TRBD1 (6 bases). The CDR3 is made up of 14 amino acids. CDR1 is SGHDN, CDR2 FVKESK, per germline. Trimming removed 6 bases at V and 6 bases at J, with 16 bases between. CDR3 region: CASRQTGLVDTQYF. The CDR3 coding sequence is TGTGCCAGCAGGCAAACAGGGTTAGTGGATACGCAGTATTTT.

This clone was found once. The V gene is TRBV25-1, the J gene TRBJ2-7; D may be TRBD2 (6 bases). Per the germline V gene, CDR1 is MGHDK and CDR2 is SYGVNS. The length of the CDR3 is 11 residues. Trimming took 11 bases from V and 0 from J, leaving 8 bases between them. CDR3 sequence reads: CASGDSYEQYF. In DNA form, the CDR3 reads TGTGCCTCGGGGGACTCCTACGAGCAGTACTTC.